These T cell receptor beta chains were read from a single sample in a study of identical twins. TCRdb ran MiXCR on the 5' RACE reads and lists one entry per CDR3 protein. The sample gives approximately 470,000 distinct CDR3 sequences, 13% to 15% of which show up once; around 0.57% is in the top ten. These same records also appear under a second study, on yellow fever vaccine responses in identical twins.

Sequenced input: CD4+ T cells sorted from blood. These receptors were collected from a woman between 18 and 29 years old in good health. The CDR3 runs from the conserved cysteine through the conserved F or W. D genes are given only for firm matches. Clone size is given for some rows only: seen once, a few or many times, or a class if the clone is expanded.

clone_size	j_call	v_call	d_call	cdr3_nt	cdr3_aa
few	TRBJ2-5	TRBV14	TRBD2	TGTGCCAGCAGCCATCTCCTTCCGGGGGGGCTGCGGGAGACCCAGTACTTC	CASSHLLPGGLRETQYF
.	TRBJ2-5	TRBV3-1	TRBD2	TGTGCCAGTCAGGAGGTAGCGGGGGGAAAAGAGACCCAGTACTTC	CASQEVAGGKETQYF
.	TRBJ2-1	TRBV20-1	.	TGCAGTGCTAGAGATACCCCCAGGGTGGTCTTC	CSARDTPRVVF
.	TRBJ2-2	TRBV28	TRBD2	TGTGCCAGCAGTTCCCAACTAGCGGGAGAAGTCGGGGAGCTGTTTTTT	CASSSQLAGEVGELFF
.	TRBJ2-2	TRBV11-2	.	TGTGCCAGCAGCTTAGGAGGGTTTGGGAGACTGGGGGAGCTGTTTTTT	CASSLGGFGRLGELFF
many	TRBJ2-3	TRBV21-1	.	TGTGCCAGCAGCAACTGGGCTTCACATACGCAGTATTTT	CASSNWASHTQYF
many	TRBJ1-6	TRBV4-2	TRBD1	TGTGCCAGCAGCCAAGATGGGGGGACAGGGTGGAGTGATTCACCCCTCCACTTT	CASSQDGGTGWSDSPLHF
.	TRBJ2-7	TRBV28	TRBD2	TGTGCCAGCAGGTCAGGGGGACTAGCGGGAGGTCCCTCCTACGAGCAGTACTTC	CASRSGGLAGGPSYEQYF
.	TRBJ2-5	TRBV30	.	TGTGCCTGGAGTGTAGGGTCGTTGGGGGAGACCCAGTACTTC	CAWSVGSLGETQYF
few	TRBJ1-2	TRBV12-3/TRBV12-4	TRBD1	TGTGCCAGCAGTTCGACAGGGTCTTCCTATGGCTACACCTTC	CASSSTGSSYGYTF
.	TRBJ2-7	TRBV18	.	TGTGCCAGCTCACCAGTGGCAGGGGCGGACTACGAGCAGTACTTC	CASSPVAGADYEQYF
few	TRBJ2-3	TRBV12-3/TRBV12-4	TRBD2	TGTGCCAGCAGTCGCTCTAGCGGGGGGGCGGGTACGCAGTATTTT	CASSRSSGGAGTQYF
many	TRBJ2-2	TRBV6-1	TRBD2	TGTGCCAGCCTGCGCAAACCGGGAGGCACCGGGGAGCTGTTTTTT	CASLRKPGGTGELFF
many	TRBJ2-2	TRBV11-3	TRBD1	TGTGCCAGCAGCCCCGGGACAGGGAAGACCGGGGAGCTGTTTTTT	CASSPGTGKTGELFF
.	TRBJ2-7	TRBV5-8	.	TGTGCCAGCAGCTTGGAGGCAGCTAGTTACGAGCAGTACTTC	CASSLEAASYEQYF
few	TRBJ1-2	TRBV3-1	.	TGTGCCAGCAGCCAGCTAGGATACGGCTACACCTTC	CASSQLGYGYTF